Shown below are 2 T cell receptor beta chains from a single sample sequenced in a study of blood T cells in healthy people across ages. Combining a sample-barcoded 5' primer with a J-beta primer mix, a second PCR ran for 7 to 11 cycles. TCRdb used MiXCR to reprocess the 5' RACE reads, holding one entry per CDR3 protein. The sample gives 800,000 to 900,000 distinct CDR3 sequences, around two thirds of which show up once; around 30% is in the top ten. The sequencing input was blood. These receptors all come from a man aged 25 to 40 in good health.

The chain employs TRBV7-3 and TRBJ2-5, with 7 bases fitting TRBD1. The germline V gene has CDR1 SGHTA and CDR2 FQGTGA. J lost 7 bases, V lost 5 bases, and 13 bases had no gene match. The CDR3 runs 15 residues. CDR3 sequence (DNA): TGTGCCAGCAGCCCAACGGCCTCACCAGGGGGGACCCAGTACTTC. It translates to CASSPTASPGGTQYF.

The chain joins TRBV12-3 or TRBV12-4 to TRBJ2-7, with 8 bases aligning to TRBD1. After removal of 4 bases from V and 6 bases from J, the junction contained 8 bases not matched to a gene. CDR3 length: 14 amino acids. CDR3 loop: CASSSQTGVAEQYF. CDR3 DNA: TGTGCCAGCAGTTCACAGACAGGGGTAGCCGAGCAGTACTTC.